These 2 T cell receptor beta chains came from one sample sequenced in a study of shared clonotypes between healthy human individuals. Clones were read by immunoSEQ multiplex PCR, and TCRdb kept only the in-frame ones, dropping some. The profile shows about 2.4 million clones, approximately 92% of them singletons. Material: naive CD4+ T cells sorted from blood. The subset was: CD45RA+ positively selected. The receptors here all came from a man younger than 30 in good health.

The CDR3 sequence is CAISEFKLDYGYTF. CDR3 nucleotide sequence: TGTGCCATCAGTGAGTTTAAGCTGGACTATGGCTACACCTTC. This chain uses TRBV10-3 with TRBJ1-2, with D unclear. The V gene's germline CDR1 is ENHRY and CDR2 SYGVKD. This CDR3 spans 14 amino acids. V was shortened by 1 base and J by 3 bases, with 9 bases between the two germline ends.

CDR3 sequence: CATSREGGQSGNTIYF. Here the CDR3 DNA reads TGTGCCACCAGCAGAGAGGGGGGACAGTCAGGAAACACCATATATTTT. The chain is built from TRBV15 and TRBJ1-3; TRBD1 aligns across 7 bases. The CDR3 extends over 16 amino acids. The V gene's germline CDR1 is LNHNV and CDR2 YYDKDF (reference sequence). J gave up 4 bases and V 0 bases, and 6 bases lay outside the gene matches.